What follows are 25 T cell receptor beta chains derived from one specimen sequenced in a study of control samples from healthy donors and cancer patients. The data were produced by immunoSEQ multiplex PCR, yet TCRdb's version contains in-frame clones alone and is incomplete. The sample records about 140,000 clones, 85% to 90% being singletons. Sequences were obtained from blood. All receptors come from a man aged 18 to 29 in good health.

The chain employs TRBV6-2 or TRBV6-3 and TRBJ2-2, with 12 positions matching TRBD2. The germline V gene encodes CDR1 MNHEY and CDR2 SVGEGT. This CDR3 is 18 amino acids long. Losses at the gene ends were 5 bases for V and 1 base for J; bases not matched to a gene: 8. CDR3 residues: CASSQPGLAGMNTGELFF. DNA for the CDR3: TGTGCCAGCAGTCAACCCGGACTAGCGGGGATGAACACCGGGGAGCTGTTTTTT.

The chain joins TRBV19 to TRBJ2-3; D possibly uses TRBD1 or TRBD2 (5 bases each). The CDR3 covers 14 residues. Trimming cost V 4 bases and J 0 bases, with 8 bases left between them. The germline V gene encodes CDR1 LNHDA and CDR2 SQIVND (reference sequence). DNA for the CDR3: TGTGCCAGTAGTAATAGGGACAGCACAGATACGCAGTATTTT. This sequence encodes CASSNRDSTDTQYF.

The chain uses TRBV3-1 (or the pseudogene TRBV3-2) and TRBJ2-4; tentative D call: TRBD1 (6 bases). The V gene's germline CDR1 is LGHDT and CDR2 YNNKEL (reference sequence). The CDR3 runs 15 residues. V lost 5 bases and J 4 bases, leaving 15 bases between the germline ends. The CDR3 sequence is CASSSQGTLKNIQYF. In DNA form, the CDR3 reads TGTGCCAGCAGCTCCCAGGGGACGCTTAAAAACATTCAGTACTTC.

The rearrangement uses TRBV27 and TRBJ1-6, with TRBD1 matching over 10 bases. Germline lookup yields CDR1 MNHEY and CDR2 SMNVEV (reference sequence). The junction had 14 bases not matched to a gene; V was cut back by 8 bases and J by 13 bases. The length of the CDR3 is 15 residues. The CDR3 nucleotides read TGTGCCAGCGCACACTTAGGGACAGGGGATAAGCCCCTCCACTTT. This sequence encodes CASAHLGTGDKPLHF.

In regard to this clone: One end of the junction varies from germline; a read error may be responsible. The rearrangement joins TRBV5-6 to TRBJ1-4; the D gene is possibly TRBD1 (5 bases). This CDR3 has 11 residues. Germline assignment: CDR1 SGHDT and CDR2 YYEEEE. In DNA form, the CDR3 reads TGTGCCAGCAGCTTAGGGACGGTATCTCTTTTT. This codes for CASSLGTVSLF.

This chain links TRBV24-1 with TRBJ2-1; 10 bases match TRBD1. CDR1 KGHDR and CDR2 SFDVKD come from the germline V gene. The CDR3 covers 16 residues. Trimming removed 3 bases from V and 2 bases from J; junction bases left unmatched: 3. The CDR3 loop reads CATSDTGTGAYNEQFF. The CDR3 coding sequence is TGTGCCACCAGTGATACCGGGACAGGGGCCTACAATGAGCAGTTCTTC.

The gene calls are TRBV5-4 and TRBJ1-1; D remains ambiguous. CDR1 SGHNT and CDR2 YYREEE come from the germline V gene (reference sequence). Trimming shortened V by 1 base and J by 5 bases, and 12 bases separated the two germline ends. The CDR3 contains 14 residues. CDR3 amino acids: CASSLHGPGTEAFF. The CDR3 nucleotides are TGTGCCAGCAGCTTGCATGGGCCGGGGACTGAAGCTTTCTTT.

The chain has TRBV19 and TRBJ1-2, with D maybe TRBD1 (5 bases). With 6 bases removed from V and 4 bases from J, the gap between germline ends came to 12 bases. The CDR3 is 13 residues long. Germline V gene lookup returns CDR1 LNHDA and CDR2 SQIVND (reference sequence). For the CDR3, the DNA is TGTGCCAGTAGAACAAGGGGAGGCTATGGCTACACCTTC. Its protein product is CASRTRGGYGYTF.

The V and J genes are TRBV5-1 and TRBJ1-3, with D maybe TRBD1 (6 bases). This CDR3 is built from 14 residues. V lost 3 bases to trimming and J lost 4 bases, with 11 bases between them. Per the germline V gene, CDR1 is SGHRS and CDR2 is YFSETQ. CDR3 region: CASSWGATGNTIYF. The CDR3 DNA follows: TGCGCCAGCAGCTGGGGGGCGACCGGAAACACCATATATTTT.

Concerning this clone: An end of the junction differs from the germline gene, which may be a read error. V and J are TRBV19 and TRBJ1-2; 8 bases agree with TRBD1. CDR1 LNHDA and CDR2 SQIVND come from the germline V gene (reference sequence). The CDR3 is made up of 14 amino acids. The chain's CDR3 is CASSITSGDGTGSF. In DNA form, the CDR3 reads TGTGCCAGTAGTATCACCTCTGGCGACGGGACAGGTTCGTTC.

CDR3 sequence reads: CASSYSRRGTPHGYTF. Written as DNA, the CDR3 is TGTGCCAGCAGTTACTCGAGGCGAGGGACCCCCCATGGCTACACCTTC. The chain carries TRBV6-5 and TRBJ1-2, with D perhaps TRBD1 (5 bases). Germline CDR1 and CDR2: MNHEY and SVGAGI. The CDR3 sequence is 16 residues long. Trimming stripped 0 bases from V and 6 bases from J, with 17 bases between.

CDR3: CASRRGVNQPQHF. The CDR3 region has the DNA TGTGCCAGCCGGCGGGGGGTTAATCAGCCCCAGCATTTT. The chain couples TRBV21-1 to TRBJ1-5. TRBV21-1 is deemed a pseudogene. The CDR3 consists of 13 residues.

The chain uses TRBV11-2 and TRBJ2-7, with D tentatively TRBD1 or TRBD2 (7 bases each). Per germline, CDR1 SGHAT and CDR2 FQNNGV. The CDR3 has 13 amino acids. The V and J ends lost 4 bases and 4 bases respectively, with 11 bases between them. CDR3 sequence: CASSSGGGYEQYF. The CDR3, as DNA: TGTGCCAGCAGCTCAGGGGGGGGATACGAGCAGTACTTC. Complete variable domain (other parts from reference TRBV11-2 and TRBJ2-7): EAGVAQSPRYKIIEKRQSVAFWCNPISGHATLYWYQQILGQGPKLLIQFQNNGVVDDSQLPKDRFSAERLKGVDSTLKIQPAKLEDSAVYLCASSSGGGYEQYFGPGTRLTVT.

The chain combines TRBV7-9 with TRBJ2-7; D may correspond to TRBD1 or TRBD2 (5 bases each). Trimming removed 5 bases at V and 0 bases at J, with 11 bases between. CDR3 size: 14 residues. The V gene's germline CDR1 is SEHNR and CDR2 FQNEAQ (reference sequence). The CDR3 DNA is TGTGCCAGCAGCACGGGGACCTTCTCCTACGAGCAGTACTTC. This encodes CASSTGTFSYEQYF.

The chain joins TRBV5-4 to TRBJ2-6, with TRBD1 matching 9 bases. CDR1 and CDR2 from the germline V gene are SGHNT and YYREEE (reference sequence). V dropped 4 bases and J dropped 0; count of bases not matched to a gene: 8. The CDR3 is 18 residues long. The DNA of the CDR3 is TGTGCCAGCAGCGGACCGGGACAGGGCCCCTCTGGGGCCAACGTCCTGACTTTC. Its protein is CASSGPGQGPSGANVLTF.

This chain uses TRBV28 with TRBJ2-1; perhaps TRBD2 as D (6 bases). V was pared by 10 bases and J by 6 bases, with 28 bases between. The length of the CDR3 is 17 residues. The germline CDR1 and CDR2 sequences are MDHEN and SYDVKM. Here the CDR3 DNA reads TGTGCCACCAGGAATGGAGGACTGGGCGGGGTTCGCAATGAGCAGTTCTTC. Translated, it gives CATRNGGLGGVRNEQFF.

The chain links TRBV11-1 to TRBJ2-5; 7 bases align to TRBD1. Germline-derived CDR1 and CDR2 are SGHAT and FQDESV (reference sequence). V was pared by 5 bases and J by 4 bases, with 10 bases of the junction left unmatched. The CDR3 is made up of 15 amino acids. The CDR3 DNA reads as TGTGCCAGCAGCCCCAGACAGGGCCCGAGAGAGACCCAGTACTTC. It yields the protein CASSPRQGPRETQYF.

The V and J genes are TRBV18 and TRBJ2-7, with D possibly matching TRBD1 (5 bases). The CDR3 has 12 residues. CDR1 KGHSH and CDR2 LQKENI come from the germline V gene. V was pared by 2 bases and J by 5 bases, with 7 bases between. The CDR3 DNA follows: TGTGCCAGCTCACCAGGGGCCCACGAGCAGTACTTC. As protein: CASSPGAHEQYF.

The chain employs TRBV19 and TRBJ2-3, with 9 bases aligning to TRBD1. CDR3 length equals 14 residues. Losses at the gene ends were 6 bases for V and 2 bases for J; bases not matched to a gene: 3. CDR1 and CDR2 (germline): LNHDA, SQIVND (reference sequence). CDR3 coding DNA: TGTGCCAGTAGCCGGGACAGGGCCACAGATACGCAGTATTTT. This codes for CASSRDRATDTQYF.

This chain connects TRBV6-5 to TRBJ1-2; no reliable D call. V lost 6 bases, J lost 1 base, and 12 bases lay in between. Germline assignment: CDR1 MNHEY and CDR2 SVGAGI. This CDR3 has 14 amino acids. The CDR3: CASSGVWDNYGYTF. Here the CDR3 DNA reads TGTGCCAGCAGCGGTGTGTGGGATAACTATGGCTACACCTTC.

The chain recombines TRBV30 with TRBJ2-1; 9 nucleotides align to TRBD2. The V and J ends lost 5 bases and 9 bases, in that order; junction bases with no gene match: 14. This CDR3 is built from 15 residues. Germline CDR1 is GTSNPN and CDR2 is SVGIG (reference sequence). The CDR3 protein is CAWDLAGGVPGEQFF. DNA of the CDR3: TGTGCCTGGGACCTGGCGGGGGGGGTTCCGGGTGAGCAGTTCTTC.

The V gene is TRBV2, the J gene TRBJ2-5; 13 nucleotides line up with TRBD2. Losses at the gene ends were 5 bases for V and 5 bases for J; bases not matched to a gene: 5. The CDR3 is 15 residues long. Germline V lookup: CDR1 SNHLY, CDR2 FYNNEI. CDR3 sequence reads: CASSWTSGGPETQYF. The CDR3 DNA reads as TGTGCCAGCAGTTGGACTAGCGGGGGACCGGAGACCCAGTACTTC.

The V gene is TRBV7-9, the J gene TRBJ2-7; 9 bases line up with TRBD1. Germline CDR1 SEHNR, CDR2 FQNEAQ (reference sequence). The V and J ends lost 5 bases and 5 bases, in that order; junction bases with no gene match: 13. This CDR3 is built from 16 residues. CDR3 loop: CASSPIAGTGYHEQYF. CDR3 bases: TGTGCCAGCAGCCCCATCGCCGGGACAGGGTACCACGAGCAGTACTTC.

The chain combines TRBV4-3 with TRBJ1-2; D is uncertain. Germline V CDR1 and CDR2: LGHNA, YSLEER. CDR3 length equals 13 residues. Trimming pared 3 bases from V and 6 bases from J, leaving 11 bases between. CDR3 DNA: TGCGCCAGCAGCCACGTTAACCGGGATGGCTACACCTTC. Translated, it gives CASSHVNRDGYTF.

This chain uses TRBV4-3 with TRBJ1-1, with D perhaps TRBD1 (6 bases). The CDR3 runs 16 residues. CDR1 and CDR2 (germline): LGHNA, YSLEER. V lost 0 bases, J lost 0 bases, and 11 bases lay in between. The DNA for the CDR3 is TGCGCCAGCAGCCAAGAGGGGGACACCCTGAACACTGAAGCTTTCTTT. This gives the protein CASSQEGDTLNTEAFF.